This entry describes one T cell receptor beta chain. Its specificity is not known. V lost 0 bases and J 2 bases, leaving 11 bases between the germline ends. This CDR3 is 14 amino acids long. Germline CDR1 DFQATT, CDR2 SNEGSKA (reference sequence). The data belong to a study of CD8+CD57+ T cells in acquired aplastic anemia. On the study more broadly: Mean DNA quantity obtained from sorted CD4+ and CD8+ cells was about 3 ug.

Findings and caveats of the study: About 30 was the count of CD8+ CDR3 sequences that patients shared with controls. Levels of CD8+ Simpson's diversity were not significantly distinct in patients versus controls.

The template for TCR beta VDJ and CDR3 sequence profiling was genomic DNA. TCRdb reanalysed the reads using MiXCR and keeps one entry per CDR3 protein. The sample yields about 190,000 distinct CDR3 sequences, under 70% seen once. Sequencing used sorted CD4+, CD8+, or CD8+CD57+ T cells (not recorded which) from PBMCs. The V call is TRBV20-1, the J call TRBJ2-7, with D perhaps given as TRBD1 or TRBD2 (6 bases each). This receptor was taken from a human donor with severe aplastic anemia or a healthy control (not recorded which). In DNA form, the CDR3 reads TGCAGTGCTAGAGATGGAGGGGGACCCTACGAGCAGTACTTC. Its translation is CSARDGGGPYEQYF.